This TCR beta chain was observed in a study of blood T cell dynamics during melanoma immunotherapy. Across the whole study: First-line therapy was either pembrolizumab or nivolumab with ipilimumab for metastatic melanoma.

Study findings and constraints: Whether repertoire-driving clones were melanoma-specific could not be determined. Immune-effector CD8+ cells best matched cell-free DNA CDR3 sequences and were most clonal.

Generated by immunoSEQ multiplex PCR, the TCRdb table keeps only in-frame clones and is missing some. The table records over 10,000 clones, approximately 90% of them present only once. As regards this clone: Its specificity is not known.

Noted time point: week 3, after first cycle of checkpoint inhibitor. Blood was drawn before treatment and at week 3 after checkpoint blockade. J gave up 3 bases and V 2 bases, and 10 bases lay outside the gene matches. Germline-derived CDR1 and CDR2 are KGHSH and LQKENI. The CDR3 extends over 17 amino acids. The clonotype comes from a human donor with melanoma. The V gene is TRBV18, the J gene TRBJ2-1; the match to TRBD2 covers 7 bases. The sample consisted of effector memory CD8+ T cells from blood, taken from a patient treated with checkpoint blockade. CDR3 bases: TGTGCCAGCTCACCAACCACGGGGCTAGCGGTCTACAATGAGCAGTTCTTC. This translates into CASSPTTGLAVYNEQFF.